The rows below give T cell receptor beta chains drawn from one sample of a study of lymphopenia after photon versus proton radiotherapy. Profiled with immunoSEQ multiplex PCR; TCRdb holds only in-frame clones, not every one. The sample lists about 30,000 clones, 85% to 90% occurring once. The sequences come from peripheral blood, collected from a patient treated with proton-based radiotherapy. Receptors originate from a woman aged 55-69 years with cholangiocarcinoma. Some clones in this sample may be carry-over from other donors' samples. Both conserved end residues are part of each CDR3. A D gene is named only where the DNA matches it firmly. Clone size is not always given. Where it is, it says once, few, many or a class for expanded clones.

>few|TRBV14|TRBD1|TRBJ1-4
TGTGCCAGCAGCCAACGAACAGGGGGAAGGGAAAAACTGTTTTTT
CASSQRTGGREKLFF
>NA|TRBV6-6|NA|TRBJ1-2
TGTGCCAGCAGTCCTAGTGGGCAGACCTATGGCTACACCTTC
CASSPSGQTYGYTF
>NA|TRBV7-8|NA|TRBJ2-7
TGTGCCAGCAGCTTAAATAGGGACGGGTACGAGCAGTACTTC
CASSLNRDGYEQYF
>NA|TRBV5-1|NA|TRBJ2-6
TGCGCCAGCAGCTTGGATAACAGTGCTGGGGCCAACGTCCTGACTTTC
CASSLDNSAGANVLTF
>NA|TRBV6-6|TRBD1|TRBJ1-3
TGTGCCAGCAGTTACGGGACAGGGGTAGGGAACACCATATATTTT
CASSYGTGVGNTIYF
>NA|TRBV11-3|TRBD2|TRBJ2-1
TGTGCCAGCAGCAAAAGCGGGAGGGCCAGCTCCTACAATGAGCAGTTCTTC
CASSKSGRASSYNEQFF
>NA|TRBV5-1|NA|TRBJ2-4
TGCGCCAGCAGTTCCGGGGCCCTAGACATTCGGTACTTC
CASSSGALDIRYF
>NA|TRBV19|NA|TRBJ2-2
TGTGCCAGTAGAGACACGACGAACACCGGGGAGCTGTTTTTT
CASRDTTNTGELFF
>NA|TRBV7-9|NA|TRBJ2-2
TGTGCCTTTGGGGGGGCCGCGAACACCGGGGAGCTGTTTTTT
CAFGGAANTGELFF
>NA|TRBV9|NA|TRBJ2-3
TGTGCCAGCACCCCGGGACAAGGCACAGATACGCAGTATTTT
CASTPGQGTDTQYF
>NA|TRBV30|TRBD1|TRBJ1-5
TGTGCCTGGAGTGTACAGGGGTATCAGCCCCAGCATTTT
CAWSVQGYQPQHF
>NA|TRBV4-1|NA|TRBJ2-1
TGCGCCAGCAGCCGAGTGGACTCCATCTACAATGAGCAGTTCTTC
CASSRVDSIYNEQFF
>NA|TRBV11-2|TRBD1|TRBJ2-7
TGTGCCAGCAGCTTCCGGGACAGGGTTAGCTACGAGCAGTACTTC
CASSFRDRVSYEQYF
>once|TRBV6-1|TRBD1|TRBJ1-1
TGTGCCAGCAGTGATTCAGGGGGCGCCCGGAACACTGAAGCTTTCTTT
CASSDSGGARNTEAFF
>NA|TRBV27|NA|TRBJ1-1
TGTGCCAGCAGTCACGGGGGTGTGGACACTGAAGCTTTCTTT
CASSHGGVDTEAFF
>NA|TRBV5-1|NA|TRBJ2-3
TGCGCCAGCAGCTCGGGGGGCCGATCCGCGTGGGATACGCAGTATTTT
CASSSGGRSAWDTQYF
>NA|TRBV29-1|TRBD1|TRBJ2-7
TGCAGCGTGAACCCAACAGGGGTATCCTACGAGCAGTACTTC
CSVNPTGVSYEQYF
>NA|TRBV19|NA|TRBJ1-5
TGTGCCAGCCACATAAGTAGCAATCAGCCCCAGCATTTT
CASHISSNQPQHF
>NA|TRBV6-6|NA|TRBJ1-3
TGTGCCAGCATCCACCCTGGTTCTGGAAACACCATATATTTT
CASIHPGSGNTIYF
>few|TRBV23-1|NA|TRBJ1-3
TGCGCCAGCAGTCAATCGAAAAGGATGAGGAATTTT
CASSQSKRMRNF
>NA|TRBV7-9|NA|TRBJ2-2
TGTGCCAGCAGCTTAATCCTAATCGGTATTGGGGACACCGGGGAGCTGTTTTTT
CASSLILIGIGDTGELFF
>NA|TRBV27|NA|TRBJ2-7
TGTGCCAGCAGCTACGGTTACGAGCAGTACTTC
CASSYGYEQYF
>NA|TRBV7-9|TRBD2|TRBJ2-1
TGTGCCAGCAGCTTAGAGTCTAGCGGGTTTTACAATGAGCAGTTCTTC
CASSLESSGFYNEQFF